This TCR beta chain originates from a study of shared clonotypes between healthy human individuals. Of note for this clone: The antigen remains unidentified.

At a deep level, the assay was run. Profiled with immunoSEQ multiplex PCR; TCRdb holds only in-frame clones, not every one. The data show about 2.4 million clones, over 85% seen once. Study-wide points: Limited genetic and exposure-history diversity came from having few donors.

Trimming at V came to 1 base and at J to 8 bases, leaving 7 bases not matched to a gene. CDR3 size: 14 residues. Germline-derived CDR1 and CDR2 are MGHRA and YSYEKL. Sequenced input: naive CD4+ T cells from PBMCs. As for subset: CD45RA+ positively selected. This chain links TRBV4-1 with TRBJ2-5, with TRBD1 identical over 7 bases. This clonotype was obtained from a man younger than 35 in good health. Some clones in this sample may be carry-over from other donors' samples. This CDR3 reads CASSQVTGLGTQYF. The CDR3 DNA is TGCGCCAGCAGCCAAGTGACAGGGCTGGGCACCCAGTACTTC.